What follows are 11 T cell receptor beta chains derived from one specimen sequenced in a study of T cell repertoires in ileal Crohn's disease. Measured with immunoSEQ multiplex PCR; TCRdb has only the in-frame clones, and not every one. This table holds 13,000 to 15,000 clones, around 80% found once. Specimen: ileal tissue. The source is an adult with Crohn's disease.

J is TRBJ1-4 and V is TRBV7-8; maybe TRBD1 (6 bases). V was shortened by 11 bases and J by 3 bases, with 16 bases between the two germline ends. There are 14 residues in the CDR3. Germline CDR1 is SGHVS and CDR2 is FQNEAQ. DNA for the CDR3: TGTGCCTGTAGCGGGGGCAGGTCTAATGAAAAACTGTTTTTT. As protein: CACSGGRSNEKLFF.

The V and J genes are TRBV7-2 and TRBJ1-6; possible D gene TRBD1, 6 bases. The germline V gene encodes CDR1 SGHTA and CDR2 FQGNSA. V was trimmed by 1 base and J by 4 bases, leaving 11 bases between them. The CDR3 consists of 16 residues. The CDR3 loop reads CASSLGRQGYNSPLHF. In DNA, the CDR3 is TGTGCCAGCAGCTTAGGTCGCCAGGGGTATAATTCACCCCTCCACTTT.

The chain couples TRBV6-1 to TRBJ2-7; D uncertain. Germline values: CDR1 MNHNS, CDR2 SASEGT. The CDR3 length is 11 residues. Trimming removed 4 bases at V and 4 bases at J, with 5 bases between. CDR3 protein: CASSALYEQYF. CDR3 in DNA: TGTGCCAGCAGTGCTCTGTACGAGCAGTACTTC.

The V gene is TRBV18, the J gene TRBJ1-1; D call uncertain. V was clipped by 4 bases and J by 5 bases, with 11 bases between them. Per germline, CDR1 KGHSH and CDR2 LQKENI. The CDR3 consists of 13 residues. CDR3 loop: CASSQAGDTEAFF. DNA for the CDR3: TGTGCCAGCTCACAGGCCGGAGATACTGAAGCTTTCTTT.

The chain carries TRBV27 and TRBJ2-1; a possible D gene is TRBD2 (6 bases). CDR1 and CDR2 (germline): MNHEY, SMNVEV (reference sequence). Trimming took 5 bases from V and 6 from J, leaving 17 bases between them. This CDR3 has 15 residues. In DNA, the CDR3 is TGTGCCAGCAGTCTACCCGGGACTGCCTTCAATGAGCAGTTCTTC. This gives the protein CASSLPGTAFNEQFF.

The gene calls are TRBV10-3 and TRBJ1-2; TRBD1 matches at 8 bases. The CDR3 consists of 15 residues. CDR1 and CDR2 (germline): ENHRY, SYGVKD. V was pared by 3 bases and J by 5 bases, with 8 bases of the junction left unmatched. CDR3 loop: CAISEGAGGGYGYTF. CDR3 DNA sequence: TGTGCCATCAGTGAAGGGGCAGGGGGCGGATATGGCTACACCTTC.

CDR3 loop: CASSRTGGSYEQYF. For the CDR3, the DNA is TGCGCCAGCAGCCGGACAGGGGGCTCCTACGAGCAGTACTTC. The gene calls are TRBV5-1 and TRBJ2-7; 10 bases are shared with TRBD1. Losses at the gene ends were 4 bases for V and 0 bases for J; bases not matched to a gene: 1. The CDR3 spans 14 residues. Germline values: CDR1 SGHRS, CDR2 YFSETQ.

This clone has more than one count but fewer than ten. The chain couples TRBV7-9 to TRBJ2-7; TRBD1 agrees at 8 bases. J lost 0 bases, V lost 3 bases, and 4 bases had no gene match. This CDR3 contains 15 residues. The germline V gene encodes CDR1 SEHNR and CDR2 FQNEAQ (reference sequence). The CDR3 sequence is CASSLTGATSYEQYF. The CDR3 DNA is TGTGCCAGCAGCTTGACAGGGGCAACCTCCTACGAGCAGTACTTC.

The CDR3 nucleotides are TGCGCCAGCAGCTTGGAGCTAGCGGGAGTCAACGAGCAGTACTTC. It yields the protein CASSLELAGVNEQYF. The J gene is TRBJ2-7, the V gene TRBV5-1; 10 bases agree with TRBD2. The CDR3 totals 15 residues. Germline V gene data show CDR1 as SGHRS and CDR2 as YFSETQ. The V gene end was trimmed by 0 bases and the J gene end by 5 bases; junction bases not matched to a gene: 5.

This clone was detected only once. The V gene is TRBV28, the J gene TRBJ2-3, with TRBD1 matching 9 bases. Germline V gene lookup returns CDR1 MDHEN and CDR2 SYDVKM. CDR3 length equals 17 residues. V lost 6 bases to trimming and J lost 1 base; unmatched junction nucleotides: 11. As DNA, the CDR3 is TGTGCCAGCAGCCGACGGGGACAGGGCGGTGGCACAGATACGCAGTATTTT. Its translation: CASSRRGQGGGTDTQYF.

The rearrangement links TRBV5-4 to TRBJ2-7, with D perhaps TRBD2 (6 bases). The CDR3 is made up of 13 amino acids. V lost 0 bases and J 6 bases, leaving 10 bases between the germline ends. Germline CDR1 and CDR2: SGHNT and YYREEE (reference sequence). Here the CDR3 DNA reads TGTGCCAGCAGCTTGGTGGTGGGGGGCGAGCAGTACTTC. It encodes CASSLVVGGEQYF.